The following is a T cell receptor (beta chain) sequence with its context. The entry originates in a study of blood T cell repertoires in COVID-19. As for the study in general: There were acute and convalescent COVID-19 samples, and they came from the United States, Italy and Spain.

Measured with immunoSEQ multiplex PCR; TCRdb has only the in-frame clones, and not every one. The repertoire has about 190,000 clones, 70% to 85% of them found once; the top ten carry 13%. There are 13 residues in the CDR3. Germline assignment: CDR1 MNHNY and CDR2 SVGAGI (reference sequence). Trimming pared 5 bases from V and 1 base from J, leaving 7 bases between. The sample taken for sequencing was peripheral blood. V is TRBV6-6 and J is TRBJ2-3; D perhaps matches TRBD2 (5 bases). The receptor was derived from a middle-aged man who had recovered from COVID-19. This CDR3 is CASSQAGTDTQYF. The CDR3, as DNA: TGTGCCAGCAGTCAAGCGGGCACAGATACGCAGTATTTT.